This T cell receptor (beta chain) was captured by sequencing in a study of blood T cell repertoires in COVID-19. Study-wide context: Both acute and convalescent COVID-19 samples were obtained from the United States, Italy and Spain.

V was trimmed by 3 bases and J by 5 bases, leaving 14 bases between them. Germline CDR1 reads LGHDT; CDR2 reads YNNKEL (reference sequence). The CDR3 runs 14 residues. The data were produced by immunoSEQ multiplex PCR, yet TCRdb's version contains in-frame clones alone and is incomplete. The sample carries almost 50,000 clones, about four fifths recorded once. The receptor was isolated from a man in his fifties or sixties with acute or convalescent COVID-19. Source material: peripheral blood. The chain combines TRBV3-1 (or the pseudogene TRBV3-2) with TRBJ2-7, with D tentatively TRBD2 (5 bases). CDR3 nucleotide sequence: TGTGCCAGCAGCCACCGAACTAGTCCCCACGAGCAGTACTTC. Translating gives CASSHRTSPHEQYF.